The rows below give T cell receptor beta chains drawn from one sample of a study of shared clonotypes between healthy human individuals. Assay: immunoSEQ multiplex PCR; the TCRdb copy retains only in-frame clones and omits some. The sample includes about 2,100,000 clones, 85% to 95% seen only once; the top ten take 1.5% to 2%. Input material: naive CD8+ T cells from PBMCs. The source is a man younger than 35 in good health. Some clones in this sample may be carry-over from other donors' samples. CDR3s include the opening cysteine and the closing phenylalanine or tryptophan. Each record gives: clone size, J gene, D gene, V gene, CDR3 DNA, CDR3 protein. The D gene is left open where the match is weak. Expanded clones get a size class; other rows say once, few or many, or leave the size out.

clone size: .; J gene: TRBJ2-1; D gene: TRBD2; V gene: TRBV19; CDR3 DNA: TGTGCCAGTAGTGGGACTAGTGTTAGCTCCTACAATGAGCAGTTCTTC; CDR3 protein: CASSGTSVSSYNEQFF
clone size: .; J gene: TRBJ2-3; D gene: TRBD2; V gene: TRBV7-9; CDR3 DNA: TGTGCCAGCAGCTCAAGCGGGAGCTCAGATACGCAGTATTTT; CDR3 protein: CASSSSGSSDTQYF
clone size: .; J gene: TRBJ2-7; D gene: TRBD1; V gene: TRBV27; CDR3 DNA: TGTGCCAGCAGTTGGACAGGGCCCTACGAGCAGTACTTC; CDR3 protein: CASSWTGPYEQYF
clone size: .; J gene: TRBJ2-2; D gene: TRBD1; V gene: TRBV30; CDR3 DNA: TGTGCCTTTTTTAACCGGGACAGGGGAACCGGGGAGCTGTTTTTT; CDR3 protein: CAFFNRDRGTGELFF
clone size: .; J gene: TRBJ2-2; D gene: .; V gene: TRBV28; CDR3 DNA: TGTGCCAGCAGTTTACGGGGGAGCGGCACCGGGGAGCTGTTTTTT; CDR3 protein: CASSLRGSGTGELFF
clone size: .; J gene: TRBJ2-1; D gene: .; V gene: TRBV19; CDR3 DNA: TGTGCCAGTAGTATTTGGCTATACAATGGGCAGTTCTTC; CDR3 protein: CASSIWLYNGQFF
clone size: .; J gene: TRBJ1-2; D gene: .; V gene: TRBV5-1; CDR3 DNA: TGCGCCAGCAGCTTGAGGGGAGCAGCTAACTATGGCTACACCTTC; CDR3 protein: CASSLRGAANYGYTF
clone size: .; J gene: TRBJ2-7; D gene: .; V gene: TRBV30; CDR3 DNA: TGTGCCTGGAGTGAAGGCGGCATCGCCTACGAGCAGTACTTC; CDR3 protein: CAWSEGGIAYEQYF
clone size: .; J gene: TRBJ2-1; D gene: TRBD1; V gene: TRBV6-1; CDR3 DNA: TGTGCCAGCAGTGACCGGGACAGGGGACCTTCCTACAATGAGCAGTTCTTC; CDR3 protein: CASSDRDRGPSYNEQFF
clone size: once; J gene: TRBJ2-1; D gene: TRBD2; V gene: TRBV6-6; CDR3 DNA: TGTGCCAGCAGCCCTGGACTAGCGGAGCCCTACAATGAGCAGTTCTTC; CDR3 protein: CASSPGLAEPYNEQFF
clone size: .; J gene: TRBJ1-1; D gene: TRBD1; V gene: TRBV4-1; CDR3 DNA: TGCGCCAGCAGCCCTGACAGGGGAGGGACTGAAGCTTTCTTT; CDR3 protein: CASSPDRGGTEAFF
clone size: .; J gene: TRBJ1-5; D gene: TRBD1; V gene: TRBV27; CDR3 DNA: TGTGCCAGCAGTTTACTCGGGACAGCGAATCAGCCCCAGCATTTT; CDR3 protein: CASSLLGTANQPQHF
clone size: .; J gene: TRBJ1-2; D gene: .; V gene: TRBV6-1; CDR3 DNA: TGTGCCAGCAGTCCAACCGGCGACCTTCGTTATGGCTACACCTTC; CDR3 protein: CASSPTGDLRYGYTF
clone size: .; J gene: TRBJ1-1; D gene: .; V gene: TRBV5-6; CDR3 DNA: TGTGCCAGCAGCTTGGCGGCCGCGGTGGGAGCTTTCTTT; CDR3 protein: CASSLAAAVGAFF
clone size: .; J gene: TRBJ2-1; D gene: TRBD1; V gene: TRBV7-9; CDR3 DNA: TGTGCCAGCAGCGCACCGGGACAGGGGAACAATGAGCAGTTCTTC; CDR3 protein: CASSAPGQGNNEQFF
clone size: .; J gene: TRBJ1-1; D gene: .; V gene: TRBV14; CDR3 DNA: TGTGCCAGCAGCCCGTACGGGACTGAAGCTTTCTTT; CDR3 protein: CASSPYGTEAFF
clone size: .; J gene: TRBJ2-5; D gene: TRBD2; V gene: TRBV7-9; CDR3 DNA: TGTGCCAGCAGACCCCGTCGCGGGGGTGAAGCGACCCAGTACTTC; CDR3 protein: CASRPRRGGEATQYF
clone size: .; J gene: TRBJ2-7; D gene: TRBD2; V gene: TRBV27; CDR3 DNA: TGTGCCAGCAGTTTAAGCCCCGGCGGGGGGCTCTACGAGCAGTACTTC; CDR3 protein: CASSLSPGGGLYEQYF
clone size: .; J gene: TRBJ2-1; D gene: TRBD2; V gene: TRBV5-6; CDR3 DNA: TGTGCCAGCAGCTTGCGTTGGCTAGCGGAAGACAATGAGCAGTTCTTC; CDR3 protein: CASSLRWLAEDNEQFF
clone size: .; J gene: TRBJ2-7; D gene: .; V gene: TRBV5-5; CDR3 DNA: TGTGCCAGCAGCTTGGCCTCGGACTACGAGCAGTACTTC; CDR3 protein: CASSLASDYEQYF
clone size: .; J gene: TRBJ2-5; D gene: .; V gene: TRBV6-5; CDR3 DNA: TGTGCCAGCAGTTCGGACCGCCTGGGGACCCAGTACTTC; CDR3 protein: CASSSDRLGTQYF
clone size: .; J gene: TRBJ2-3; D gene: TRBD2; V gene: TRBV27; CDR3 DNA: TGTGCCAGCAGTTGGGGAGGGTTACGCACAGATACGCAGTATTTT; CDR3 protein: CASSWGGLRTDTQYF